What follows describes a single T cell receptor beta chain. The target antigen is unknown. Using immunoSEQ multiplex PCR, the repertoire was profiled, and TCRdb retains in-frame clones only, with some absent. The top ten hold roughly 20% of the sample, which has tens of thousands of clones, around 60% seen once. Per germline, CDR1 SGHRS and CDR2 YFSETQ. With 3 bases removed from V and 8 bases from J, the gap between germline ends came to 11 bases. This CDR3 has 13 residues. These data belong to a study of cytotoxic CD8 clonotypes in ibrutinib-treated CLL. Findings and caveats of the study: The clonality rise at ibrutinib response reflected private clonotype expansion. Sampling schedules were unmatched across sustained-remission and progressing patients. Clonality, elevated at ibrutinib response, dropped back toward baseline at progression.

The rearrangement links TRBV5-1 to TRBJ1-4; a weak D match, TRBD1 (5 bases). This receptor was identified in a human donor with chronic lymphocytic leukemia. The material sequenced was PBMCs, taken after 24 months of ibrutinib treatment. The CDR3 here is CASSYGGGEKLFF. CDR3 DNA: TGCGCCAGCAGCTACGGTGGGGGGGAAAAACTGTTTTTT.